Presented here are 26 T cell receptor delta chains from one specimen sequenced in a study of gamma-delta chains in newborns, infants, children. TCRdb redid clone calling on the reads using CATT. The table has approximately 4,900 delta-chain clones, around 4.2% seen once. The sequenced material came from blood. The receptors derive from a child who was a newborn, infant or young child, either healthy, febrile or measles-vaccinated (not recorded which).

About this clone: A read error may explain this, as a much larger clone is one base away. CDR3 DNA sequence: TGTGCTCTTGGGGAACCCCCCCGCGGGGCTGGGGGGAATACCTGGGACACCCGACAGATATTTTTC. Residues: CALGEPPRGAGGNTWDTRQIFF. V gene TRDV1 combines with J gene TRDJ3; 7 bases match TRDD3. Germline CDR1 and CDR2: TSWWSYY and QGS. The CDR3 totals 22 residues.

This clone was counted a few times. The protein held in TCRdb is that of a much larger clone and does not match this DNA's translation at residue 8, likely because of a read error; the protein shown is translated from the DNA. V and J are TRDV1 and TRDJ2; TRDD3 aligns across 7 bases. The length of the CDR3 is 19 residues. J lost 3 bases, V lost 5 bases, and 18 bases had no gene match. Germline V gene data show CDR1 as TSWWSYY and CDR2 as QGS. The CDR3 DNA sequence: TGTGCTCTTGGGAACTTCGCGGGTCGGGGGATTAAGGTGACAGCACAACTCTTCTTT. It specifies CALGNFAGRGIKVTAQLFF.

J is TRDJ3 and V is TRAV29/DV5; 9 bases line up with TRDD3. This CDR3 has 19 amino acids. Per germline, CDR1 NSMFDY and CDR2 ISSIKDK. Here the CDR3 reads CSAITGGLDSSWDTRQMFF. CDR3 DNA sequence: TGTTCCGCAATTACTGGGGGACTTGATAGCTCCTGGGACACCCGACAGATGTTTTTC.

This clone came up a few times. In the same sample, other DNA sequences code for this CDR3. This chain links TRDV3 with TRDJ1; D ambiguous. The CDR3 contains 17 residues. Per germline, CDR1 TVYSNPD and CDR2 GDNSRS (reference sequence). V gave up 3 bases and J gave up 0 bases, with 23 bases separating them. CDR3 in amino acids: CAFQLICPRPYTDKLIF. The CDR3 DNA reads TGTGCCTTCCAACTGATATGCCCCCGCCCGTACACCGATAAACTCATCTTT. The full variable domain, with the rest looked up from reference TRDV3 and TRDJ1, is CDKVTQSSPDQTVASGSEVVLLCTYDTVYSNPDLFWYRIRPDYSFQFVFYGDNSRSEGADFTQGRFSVKHILTQKAFHLVISPVRTEDSATYYCAFQLICPRPYTDKLIFGKGTRVTVEP.

This clone has only a few counts. The protein in TCRdb stems from a much larger clone and differs at residue 10 from this DNA's translation, likely a read error; here the protein is translated from the DNA. The CDR3 sequence is CACDVLGDTLTAQLFF. The CDR3 DNA reads as TGTGCCTGTGACGTACTGGGGGATACGCTGACAGCACAACTCTTCTTT. This sequence joins TRDV2 and TRDJ2; 13 nucleotides align to TRDD3. The CDR3 is 16 residues long. V was pared by 3 bases and J by 3 bases, with 3 bases of the junction left unmatched. Germline V gene sequence: CDR1 GEAIGNYY, CDR2 EKD.

Notes on this clone: A far larger clone is a single base away, which makes a read error likely. V gene TRDV2 combines with J gene TRDJ3; 7 bases agree with TRDD3. The length of the CDR3 is 21 residues. J gave up 3 bases and V 3 bases, and 19 bases lay outside the gene matches. Germline V CDR1 and CDR2: GEAIGNYY, EKD. The CDR3: CACDGFSGGLLYDWDTRQMFF. The CDR3 coding sequence is TGTGCCTGTGACGGATTTTCTGGGGGGCTCCTGTACGACTGGGACACCCGACAGATGTTTTTC.

This clone showed up just a few times. TCRdb has a much larger clone's protein, which differs at residue 12 from the translation of this DNA, likely because of a read error; what is shown is the protein translated from the DNA. This sequence joins TRDV1 and TRDJ1; 7 nucleotides match TRDD3. Germline trimming cut 1 base from V and 2 bases from J; bases unmatched to any gene: 19. CDR3 length: 20 amino acids. The germline CDR1 and CDR2 sequences are TSWWSYY and QGS. In nucleotides, the CDR3 is TGTGCTCTTGGGGAACGGTCCCTTCTACTGGGGTATGCAAGGACCGATAAACTCATCTTT. Translated: CALGERSLLLGYARTDKLIF.

Remarks on this clone: One base away lies a much larger clone, so this may be a sequencing read error. CDR3 protein: CACGKHRAHIKVFRNDACGSALTAQLFF. CDR3 sequence (DNA): TGTGCCTGTGGAAAACATAGGGCCCATATCAAGGTTTTTCGTAATGATGCCTGTGGTAGTGCTTTGACAGCACAACTCTTCTTT. The rearrangement links TRDV2 to TRDJ2; D not certain. V was pared by 5 bases and J by 0 bases, with 51 bases between. This CDR3 spans 28 amino acids. Germline-derived CDR1 and CDR2 are GEAIGNYY and EKD.

On this clone itself: TCRdb has a much larger clone's protein, which differs at residue 9 from the translation of this DNA, likely because of a read error; what is shown is the protein translated from the DNA. The chain has TRDV1 and TRDJ1; D is possibly TRDD3 (6 bases). The CDR3 is 14 amino acids. The germline CDR1 and CDR2 sequences are TSWWSYY and QGS. V gave up 7 bases and J gave up 3 bases, with 15 bases separating them. CDR3 protein: CALEYTGRADKLIF. CDR3 DNA sequence: TGTGCTCTTGAATACACTGGGAGGGCCGATAAACTCATCTTT.

As regards this clone: TCRdb's listed protein matches a much larger clone and diverges from this DNA's translation at residue 17, likely through a read error; the protein shown comes from the DNA. The rearrangement links TRDV2 to TRDJ3; 12 bases match TRDD3. CDR1 is GEAIGNYY, CDR2 EKD, per germline. This CDR3 is 19 amino acids long. CDR3 sequence (DNA): TGTGCCTGTGACACCCTACTGGGGGATACCTCCTGGGACACCCGACAGACGTTTTTC. Translation gives CACDTLLGDTSWDTRQTFF.

In regard to this clone: A far larger clone is a single base away, which makes a read error likely. The rearrangement links TRDV2 to TRDJ1, with TRDD3 matching 9 bases. The CDR3 has 15 residues. Germline-derived CDR1 and CDR2 are GEAIGNYY and EKD. The CDR3 DNA follows: TGTGCCTGTGACACCGGGGATACGTACACCGATAACCTCATCTTT. The encoded protein is CACDTGDTYTDNLIF.

The table lists this clone with a few counts. This DNA translates differently at residue 10 from the TCRdb protein, which is that of a much larger clone; a read error is likely, and the protein shown is the DNA's own translation. The chain uses TRDV1 and TRDJ2; a possible D gene is TRDD3 (5 bases). The CDR3 contains 19 residues. Germline V lookup: CDR1 TSWWSYY, CDR2 QGS. Trimming cost V 2 bases and J 0 bases, with 19 bases left between them. CDR3: CALGEFTTVEGSLTAQLFF. In nucleotides, the CDR3 is TGTGCTCTTGGGGAATTTACTACGGTCGAGGGATCTTTGACAGCACAACTCTTCTTT.

A note on this clone: TCRdb's protein for this DNA is that of a much larger clone and differs from the translation at residue 3, likely a read error; the protein shown is the DNA translation. The chain joins TRDV1 to TRDJ2, with a tentative D call TRDD2 (7 bases). CDR1 and CDR2 (germline): TSWWSYY, QGS. This CDR3 contains 16 residues. The CDR3 DNA reads TGTGCTCCTGGGGAACGCTTCCTAAGGGGAACAGCACAACTCTTCTTT. It translates to CAPGERFLRGTAQLFF.

Only a few counts were recorded for this clone. A read error may explain this, as a much larger clone is one base away. The rearrangement links TRDV3 to TRDJ1; 13 nucleotides agree with TRDD3. Germline V gene sequence: CDR1 TVYSNPD, CDR2 GDNSRS (reference sequence). This CDR3 comprises 17 residues. The CDR3 loop reads CAFIFPLGDTYTDKPIF. The CDR3 DNA follows: TGTGCCTTTATCTTCCCACTGGGGGATACGTACACCGATAAACCCATCTTT.

This clone has just a few counts. TCRdb records a much larger clone's protein for this DNA, with a difference at residue 17 that likely arises from a read error; the protein given is the translation of the DNA. This sequence joins TRDV1 and TRDJ1; 13 bases line up with TRDD3. The CDR3 is 19 amino acids. In germline, CDR1 is TSWWSYY, CDR2 QGS. For the CDR3, the DNA is TGTGCTCTTGGGGAACTGGCCGTACTGGGGGATACGGGGACCGATAAACCCATCTTT. Amino acid sequence: CALGELAVLGDTGTDKPIF.

This clone is medium-sized in the sample. This could be a read error, since a much larger clone is one nucleotide away. The genes are TRDV2 and TRDJ3, with TRDD3 matching over 12 bases. The CDR3 has 18 residues. Per germline, CDR1 GEAIGNYY and CDR2 EKD. Written as DNA, the CDR3 is TGTGCCTGTGACGTACTGGGGGATACCTCCTGGGACACCCGACGGATGTTTTTC. Residues: CACDVLGDTSWDTRRMFF.

On this clone: Since a far larger clone is one base different, this is likely a read error. The sample contains more than one DNA sequence encoding this CDR3. The gene calls are TRDV2 and TRDJ3, with D unresolved. The CDR3 length is 18 residues. V gave up 2 bases and J gave up 0 bases, with 13 bases separating them. Germline assignment: CDR1 GEAIGNYY and CDR2 EKD. CDR3 DNA: TGTGCCTGTGACAAGAGGGGTAAAAGCTCCTGGGACACCCGACAGATGTTTTTC. Translation gives CACDKRGKSSWDTRQMFF.

The table lists this clone with a few counts. This may come from a read error, since a much larger clone is one base off. This CDR3 is also generated by other DNA sequences in the sample. The chain uses TRDV2 and TRDJ3, with 13 bases lining up with TRDD3. The CDR3 is 21 amino acids. Looked up from germline, CDR1 is GEAIGNYY and CDR2 is EKD. Here the CDR3 reads CACDTALLGDTRSWDTRQMFF. The CDR3 coding sequence is TGTGCCTGTGACACCGCCTTACTGGGGGATACGCGGTCCTGGGACACCCGGCAGATGTTTTTC.

This clone was seen more than once but under ten times. This likely came from a read error, as a far larger clone is one base away. J is TRDJ1 and V is TRDV1; the D gene could be TRDD2 or TRDD3 (5 bases each). The CDR3 consists of 25 residues. With 0 bases removed from V and 3 bases from J, the gap between germline ends came to 41 bases. Germline CDR1 and CDR2: TSWWSYY and QGS. This CDR3 is CALGELLGPPWSWTPTRAYSDKLIF. DNA for the CDR3: TGTGCTCTTGGGGAACTATTGGGGCCTCCTTGGTCCTGGACCCCTACTCGGGCTTACTCCGATAAACTCATCTTT.

With regard to this clone: This likely came from a read error, as a far larger clone is one base away. The gene calls are TRDV2 and TRDJ1; 9 bases are shared with TRDD3. This CDR3 spans 14 amino acids. In germline, CDR1 is GEAIGNYY, CDR2 EKD. V lost 3 bases and J lost 8; bases outside the gene matches: 9. The CDR3 bases are TGTGCCTGTGACTTACTGGGGGACAATGGGAAACTCATCTTT. It is translated as CACDLLGDNGKLIF.

By share of the sample, this clone is medium-sized. The V and J genes are TRDV1 and TRDJ1; 9 positions agree with TRDD3. Germline values: CDR1 TSWWSYY, CDR2 QGS. The J segment lost 3 bases and the V segment lost 0 bases, leaving 14 bases of the junction unmatched. CDR3 size: 19 residues. CDR3: CALGELPLYVGGYSDKLIF. The CDR3, as DNA: TGTGCTCTTGGGGAACTTCCCCTATACGTGGGGGGATACTCCGATAAACTCATCTTT.

On this clone itself: It may be a read error: a sequence one base away is much more abundant. The sample contains more than one DNA sequence encoding this CDR3. The chain recombines TRDV2 with TRDJ3; a possible D gene is TRDD3 (6 bases). The CDR3 contains 17 residues. Per the germline V gene, CDR1 is GEAIGNYY and CDR2 is EKD. The CDR3 bases are TGTGCTTGTGACACGGTGGGGGGCTCCTGGGACACCCGACAGATGTTTTTC. Encoded protein: CACDTVGGSWDTRQMFF.

This clone was detected a few times. TCRdb's protein, taken from a much larger clone, differs from this DNA's translation at residue 13, likely owing to a read error; the protein displayed comes from the DNA. The DNA for the CDR3 is TGTGCTCTTGGGGAACTGGTACTGGGCACCGATAAAATCATCTTT. Protein product: CALGELVLGTDKIIF. This chain connects TRDV1 to TRDJ1, with D possibly being TRDD3 (6 bases). Looked up from germline, CDR1 is TSWWSYY and CDR2 is QGS. The CDR3 is made up of 15 amino acids.

This clone was picked up a small number of times. In the same sample, other DNA sequences code for this CDR3. The rearrangement joins TRDV1 to TRDJ1; TRDD3 aligns across 10 bases. This CDR3 spans 17 amino acids. The junction had 16 bases not matched to a gene; V was cut back by 6 bases and J by 6 bases. CDR1 is TSWWSYY and CDR2 is QGS in the germline V gene. CDR3 bases: TGTGCTCTTGGAGGCCTCCTACGCACTGGGGGATGGAATAAACTCATCTTT. Translating gives CALGGLLRTGGWNKLIF.

A remark on this clone: The TCRdb protein comes from a much larger clone and disagrees with this DNA's translation at residue 4, likely due to a read error; the protein given here is derived from the DNA. The gene calls are TRDV2 and TRDJ2; 7 bases are a match to TRDD3. The CDR3 loop spans 16 amino acids. CDR1 is GEAIGNYY, CDR2 EKD, per germline. CDR3 amino acids: CACGTRKGYSPAQLFF. The DNA for the CDR3 is TGTGCCTGTGGCACCAGGAAGGGATACTCTCCAGCACAACTCTTCTTT.

By share, this clone counts as large. Other DNA sequences from this sample encode an identical CDR3 as well. V gene TRDV1 combines with J gene TRDJ1; 7 bases line up with TRDD3. Germline V gene sequence: CDR1 TSWWSYY, CDR2 QGS. The ends lost 0 bases at V and 0 bases at J; junction bases unmatched: 25. The CDR3 has 23 amino acids. CDR3 bases: TGTGCTCTTGGGGAACTAGGGGTGTATGCTGGGGGTCCAGAGGTCGTGTACACCGATAAACTCATCTTT. It specifies CALGELGVYAGGPEVVYTDKLIF.